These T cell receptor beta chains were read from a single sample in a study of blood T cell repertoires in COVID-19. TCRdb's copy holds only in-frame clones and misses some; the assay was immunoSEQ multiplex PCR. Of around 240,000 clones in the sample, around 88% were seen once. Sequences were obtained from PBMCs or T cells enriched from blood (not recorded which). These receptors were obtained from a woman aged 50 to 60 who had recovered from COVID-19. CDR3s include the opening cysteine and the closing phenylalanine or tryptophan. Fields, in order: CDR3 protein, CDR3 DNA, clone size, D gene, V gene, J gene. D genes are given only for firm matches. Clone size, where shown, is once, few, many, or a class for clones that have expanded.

CDR3: CASSQDLGGGYTF
DNA: TGCGCCAGCAGCCAAGATCTTGGAGGGGGCTACACCTTC
size: NA
D: NA
V: TRBV4-3
J: TRBJ1-2

CDR3: CASSLEGDQPQHF
DNA: TGTGCCAGCAGCTTAGAGGGGGATCAGCCCCAGCATTTT
size: NA
D: NA
V: TRBV7-9
J: TRBJ1-5

CDR3: CASSQDFTAGARETQYF
DNA: TGTGCCAGCAGCCAAGATTTCACTGCGGGGGCGCGTGAGACCCAGTACTTC
size: NA
D: NA
V: TRBV4-2
J: TRBJ2-5

CDR3: CASSRSGTYNEQFF
DNA: TGTGCCAGCAGCCGTAGCGGGACCTACAATGAGCAGTTCTTC
size: NA
D: TRBD2
V: TRBV11-3
J: TRBJ2-1

CDR3: CASSDTGRYGYTF
DNA: TGTGCCAGCAGCGATACAGGGCGCTATGGCTACACCTTC
size: NA
D: NA
V: TRBV11-3
J: TRBJ1-2

CDR3: CASSQVTTGVNTEAFF
DNA: TGCGCCAGCAGCCAAGTAACGACAGGGGTGAACACTGAAGCTTTCTTT
size: NA
D: TRBD1
V: TRBV4-3
J: TRBJ1-1

CDR3: CASRASGRRNEQFF
DNA: TGTGCCAGCAGAGCTAGCGGGAGACGCAATGAGCAGTTCTTC
size: NA
D: TRBD2
V: TRBV25-1
J: TRBJ2-1

CDR3: CASIGTSGGYGYTF
DNA: TGTGCCAGTATAGGGACCTCGGGGGGCTATGGCTACACCTTC
size: NA
D: NA
V: TRBV19
J: TRBJ1-2

CDR3: CASSLGGDSNQPQHF
DNA: TGTGCCAGCAGCTTGGGGGGGGATAGCAATCAGCCCCAGCATTTT
size: NA
D: NA
V: TRBV5-4
J: TRBJ1-5

CDR3: CASTSSRGYEQYF
DNA: TGTGCCAGCACCTCCTCGCGGGGGTACGAGCAGTACTTC
size: NA
D: TRBD2
V: TRBV11-3
J: TRBJ2-7

CDR3: CASSQAPRGGETQYF
DNA: TGCGCCAGCAGCCAAGCTCCGCGGGGGGGAGAGACCCAGTACTTC
size: NA
D: TRBD2
V: TRBV4-1
J: TRBJ2-5

CDR3: CASSSYRGLAYNEQFF
DNA: TGTGCCAGCAGCTCCTACAGGGGGCTAGCCTACAATGAGCAGTTCTTC
size: NA
D: TRBD1
V: TRBV9
J: TRBJ2-1

CDR3: CASSQDFGLRSEQFF
DNA: TGCGCCAGCAGCCAAGATTTCGGTCTTCGATCTGAGCAGTTCTTC
size: NA
D: NA
V: TRBV4-3
J: TRBJ2-1

CDR3: CASSLGQTYSGNTIYF
DNA: TGCGCCAGCAGCTTGGGACAGACATACTCTGGAAACACCATATATTTT
size: NA
D: NA
V: TRBV5-1
J: TRBJ1-3

CDR3: CASSQSQGLSSYEQYF
DNA: TGCGCCAGCAGTCAATCGCAGGGTCTTAGCTCCTACGAGCAGTACTTC
size: NA
D: NA
V: TRBV23-1
J: TRBJ2-7

CDR3: CASSFRGRPLGGEQYF
DNA: TGTGCCAGCAGCTTCAGGGGGCGGCCCTTGGGGGGCGAGCAGTACTTC
size: NA
D: TRBD1
V: TRBV11-3
J: TRBJ2-7

CDR3: CSVGADPGYGYTF
DNA: TGCAGCGTTGGCGCAGACCCGGGCTATGGCTACACCTTC
size: once
D: NA
V: TRBV29-1
J: TRBJ1-2

CDR3: CASSSQQDYEQYF
DNA: TGTGCCAGCAGCTCCCAACAGGATTACGAGCAGTACTTC
size: NA
D: NA
V: TRBV7-2
J: TRBJ2-7

CDR3: CASRTLGNEQFF
DNA: TGTGCCAGCAGAACCCTAGGCAATGAGCAGTTCTTC
size: NA
D: NA
V: TRBV27
J: TRBJ2-1

CDR3: CASSHTGLGNEQFF
DNA: TGCGCCAGCAGCCATACAGGGTTAGGCAATGAGCAGTTCTTC
size: once
D: NA
V: TRBV4-3
J: TRBJ2-1

CDR3: CASSLVVTGSSYEQYF
DNA: TGTGCCAGCAGCTTAGTAGTCACGGGGAGCTCCTACGAGCAGTACTTC
size: few
D: NA
V: TRBV7-9
J: TRBJ2-7

CDR3: CSVRTSNYGYTF
DNA: TGCAGCGTGCGGACTTCTAACTATGGCTACACCTTC
size: NA
D: NA
V: TRBV29-1
J: TRBJ1-2

CDR3: CASSPQEAYEQYF
DNA: TGTGCCAGTAGCCCCCAGGAAGCCTACGAGCAGTACTTC
size: NA
D: NA
V: TRBV19
J: TRBJ2-7

CDR3: CASSYRTGSTDTQYF
DNA: TGTGCCAGCAGCTATCGGACGGGGAGCACAGATACGCAGTATTTT
size: NA
D: NA
V: TRBV14
J: TRBJ2-3

CDR3: CASSGPGQLDEQYF
DNA: TGTGCCAGCAGCGGTCCGGGACAGCTCGACGAGCAGTACTTC
size: once
D: TRBD1
V: TRBV9
J: TRBJ2-7

CDR3: CASSLTSLTTGELFF
DNA: TGCGCCAGCAGCTTGACTAGTCTTACCACCGGGGAGCTGTTTTTT
size: NA
D: NA
V: TRBV5-1
J: TRBJ2-2

CDR3: CASSIGGARGELFF
DNA: TGTGCCAGTAGTATCGGGGGGGCACGCGGGGAGCTGTTTTTT
size: NA
D: TRBD2
V: TRBV19
J: TRBJ2-2